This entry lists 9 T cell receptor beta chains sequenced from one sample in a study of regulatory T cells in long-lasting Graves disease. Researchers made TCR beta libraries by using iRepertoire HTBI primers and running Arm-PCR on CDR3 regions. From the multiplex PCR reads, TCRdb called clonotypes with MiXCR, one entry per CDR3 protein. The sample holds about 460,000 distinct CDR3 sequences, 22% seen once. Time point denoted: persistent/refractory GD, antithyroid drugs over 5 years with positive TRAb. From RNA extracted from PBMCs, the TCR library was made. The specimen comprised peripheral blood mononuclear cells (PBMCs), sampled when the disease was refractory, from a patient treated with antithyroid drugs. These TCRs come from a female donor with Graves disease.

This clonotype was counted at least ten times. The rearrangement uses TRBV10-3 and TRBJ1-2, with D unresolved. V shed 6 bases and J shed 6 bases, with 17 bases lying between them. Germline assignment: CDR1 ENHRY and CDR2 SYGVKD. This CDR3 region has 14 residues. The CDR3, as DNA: TGTGCCATCAGCTTCGACACGTTCCTTAATGGCTACACCTTC. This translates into CAISFDTFLNGYTF.

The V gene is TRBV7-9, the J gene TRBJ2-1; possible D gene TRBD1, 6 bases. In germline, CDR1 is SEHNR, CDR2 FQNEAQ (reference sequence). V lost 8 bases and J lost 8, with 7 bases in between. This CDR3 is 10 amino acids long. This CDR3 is CASQGYEQFF. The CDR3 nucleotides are TGTGCCAGCCAGGGGTATGAGCAGTTCTTC.

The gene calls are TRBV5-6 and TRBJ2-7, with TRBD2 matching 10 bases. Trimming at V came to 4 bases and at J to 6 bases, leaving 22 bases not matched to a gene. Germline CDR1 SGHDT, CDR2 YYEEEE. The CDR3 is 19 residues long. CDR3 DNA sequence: TGTGCCAGCAGCCCACGCCCCACAAAACTAGCGGGGTGGCGGGGCGAGCAGTACTTC. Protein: CASSPRPTKLAGWRGEQYF.

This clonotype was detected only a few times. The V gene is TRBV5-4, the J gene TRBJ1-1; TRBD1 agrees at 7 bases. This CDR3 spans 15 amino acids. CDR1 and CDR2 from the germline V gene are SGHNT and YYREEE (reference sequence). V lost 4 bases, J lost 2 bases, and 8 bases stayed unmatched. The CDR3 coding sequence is TGTGCCAGCAGCAAACAGACAGGGACTAACACTGAAGCTTTCTTT. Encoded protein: CASSKQTGTNTEAFF.

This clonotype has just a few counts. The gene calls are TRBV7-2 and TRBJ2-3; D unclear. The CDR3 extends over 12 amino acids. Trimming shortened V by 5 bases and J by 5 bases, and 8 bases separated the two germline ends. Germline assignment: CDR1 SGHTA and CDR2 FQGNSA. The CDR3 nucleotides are TGTGCCAGCAGCCAGGATGGAGATACGCAGTATTTT. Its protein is CASSQDGDTQYF.

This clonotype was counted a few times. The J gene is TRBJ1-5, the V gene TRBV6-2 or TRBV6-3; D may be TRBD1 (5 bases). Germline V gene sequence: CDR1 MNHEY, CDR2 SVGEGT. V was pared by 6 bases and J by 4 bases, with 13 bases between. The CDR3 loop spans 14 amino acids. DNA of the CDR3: TGTGCCAGCAGGGAAAGGGGTGGTAATCAGCCCCAGCATTTT. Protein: CASRERGGNQPQHF.

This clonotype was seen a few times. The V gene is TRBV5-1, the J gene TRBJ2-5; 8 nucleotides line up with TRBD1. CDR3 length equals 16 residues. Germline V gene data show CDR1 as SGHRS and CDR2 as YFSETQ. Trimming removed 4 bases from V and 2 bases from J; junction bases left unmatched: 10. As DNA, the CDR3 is TGCGCCAGCAGCGCCCACTTGGGACAGGATCAAGAGACCCAGTACTTC. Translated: CASSAHLGQDQETQYF.

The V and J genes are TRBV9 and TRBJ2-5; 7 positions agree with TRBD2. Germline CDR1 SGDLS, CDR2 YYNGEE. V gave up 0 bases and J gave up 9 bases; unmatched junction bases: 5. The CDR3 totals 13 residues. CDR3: CASSVDGGGSQYF. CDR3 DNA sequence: TGTGCCAGCAGCGTAGACGGGGGAGGGTCCCAGTACTTC.

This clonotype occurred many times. CDR3 DNA: TGTGCCAGCAGTAACACTAGCGGGGACATCTACTCCTACGAGCAGTACTTC. Encoded protein: CASSNTSGDIYSYEQYF. The chain joins TRBV27 to TRBJ2-7; 10 nucleotides line up with TRBD2. V dropped 5 bases and J dropped 0; count of bases not matched to a gene: 10. This CDR3 contains 17 residues. Per the germline V gene, CDR1 is MNHEY and CDR2 is SMNVEV (reference sequence).